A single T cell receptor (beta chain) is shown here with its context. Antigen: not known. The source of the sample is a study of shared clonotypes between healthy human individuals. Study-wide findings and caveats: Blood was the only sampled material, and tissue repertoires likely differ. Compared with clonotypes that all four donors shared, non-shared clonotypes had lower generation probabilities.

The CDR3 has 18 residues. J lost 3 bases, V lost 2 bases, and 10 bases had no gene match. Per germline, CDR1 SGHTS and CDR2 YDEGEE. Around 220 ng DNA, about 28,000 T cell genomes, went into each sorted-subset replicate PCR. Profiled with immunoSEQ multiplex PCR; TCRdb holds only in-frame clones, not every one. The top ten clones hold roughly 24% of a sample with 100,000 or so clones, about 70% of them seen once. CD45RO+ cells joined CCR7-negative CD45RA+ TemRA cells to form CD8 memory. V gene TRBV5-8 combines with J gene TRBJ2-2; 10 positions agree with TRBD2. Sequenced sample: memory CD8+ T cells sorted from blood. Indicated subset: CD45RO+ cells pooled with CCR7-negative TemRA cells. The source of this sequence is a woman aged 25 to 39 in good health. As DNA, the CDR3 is TGTGCCAGCAGCTTCCGAGCGGGAGGGCCAGGGGACACCGGGGAGCTGTTTTTT. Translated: CASSFRAGGPGDTGELFF.